One and the same sample provided the 29 T cell receptor beta chains below, sequenced in a study of T cell responses to AZD1222 COVID-19 vaccine. Clones were sequenced by immunoSEQ multiplex PCR, and TCRdb holds only the in-frame ones, with some missing. The sample has some 200,000 clones, roughly 93% seen once. This specimen was peripheral blood, taken on day 0 of AZD1222 vaccination. The receptors originated from an adult in good health.

For the CDR3, the DNA is TGTGCCAGCAGCCAAGTCTCCTACGAGCAGTACTTC. It translates to CASSQVSYEQYF. This chain links TRBV14 with TRBJ2-7; D uncertain. V was clipped by 1 base and J by 0 bases, with 1 base between them. Germline CDR1 reads SGHDN; CDR2 reads FVKESK. The CDR3 has 12 residues.

The chain joins TRBV6-5 to TRBJ2-7; 9 nucleotides align to TRBD2. The CDR3 extends over 14 amino acids. With 2 bases clipped from V and 6 bases from J, the junction kept 5 bases outside the gene matches. Per germline, CDR1 MNHEY and CDR2 SVGAGI. CDR3 DNA sequence: TGTGCCAGCAGTTACCGGCGGGAGGGGGGCGAGCAGTACTTC. Residues: CASSYRREGGEQYF.

The J gene is TRBJ1-3, the V gene TRBV6-6; D is ambiguous. Germline assignment: CDR1 MNHNY and CDR2 SVGAGI (reference sequence). The V and J ends lost 5 bases and 0 bases respectively, with 17 bases between them. This CDR3 contains 17 residues. For the CDR3, the DNA is TGTGCCAGCAGTCCCGAGAGAATTTGGGCCTCTGGAAACACCATATATTTT. This encodes CASSPERIWASGNTIYF.

The chain uses TRBV7-9 and TRBJ2-5; D call uncertain. V was cut by 1 base and J by 0 bases, with 6 bases left in between. The CDR3 extends over 14 amino acids. Per germline, CDR1 SEHNR and CDR2 FQNEAQ (reference sequence). The CDR3 spells CASSLVEYQETQYF. CDR3 coding DNA: TGTGCCAGCAGCTTAGTTGAGTACCAAGAGACCCAGTACTTC.

Here the CDR3 DNA reads TGTGCCAGCTCACTTATTGGGCAGGGGGCGAGCAATCAGCCCCAGCATTTT. As protein: CASSLIGQGASNQPQHF. The chain employs TRBV18 and TRBJ1-5, with TRBD1 identical over 8 bases. V trimming: 4 bases; J trimming: 1 base; junction bases outside the gene matches: 9. The CDR3 sequence is 17 residues long. Germline V gene sequence: CDR1 KGHSH, CDR2 LQKENI.

V usage is TRBV4-3 and J usage is TRBJ2-7; D uncertain. This CDR3 is built from 14 residues. Germline lookup yields CDR1 LGHNA and CDR2 YSLEER. V lost 0 bases and J 0 bases, leaving 6 bases between the germline ends. The CDR3 region is CASSQDRSSYEQYF. For the CDR3, the DNA is TGCGCCAGCAGCCAAGACAGGAGCTCCTACGAGCAGTACTTC.

The V gene is TRBV28, the J gene TRBJ2-1; TRBD1 might be the D (5 bases). Trimming left V 3 bases short and J 7 bases short, with 7 bases between. This CDR3 has 12 amino acids. Germline-derived CDR1 and CDR2 are MDHEN and SYDVKM. The CDR3 DNA follows: TGTGCCAGCAGTTTGGGGCTAAATGAGCAGTTCTTC. It is translated as CASSLGLNEQFF.

The chain has TRBV13 and TRBJ2-7, with 10 bases matching TRBD1. This CDR3 is 15 amino acids long. V shed 5 bases and J 5 bases; nucleotides not matched to a gene: 9. Germline values: CDR1 PRHDT, CDR2 FYEKMQ (reference sequence). CDR3 in amino acids: CASSIDRGRLDEQYF. The CDR3 DNA reads TGTGCCAGCAGCATCGACAGGGGGCGCTTAGACGAGCAGTACTTC.

The V call is TRBV7-2, the J call TRBJ2-2; D not certain. CDR3 length: 13 residues. Germline CDR1 SGHTA, CDR2 FQGNSA. Trimming took off 1 base at V and 7 bases at J, with 7 bases between the two ends. The CDR3 DNA follows: TGTGCCAGCAGCTTAGAGAGGAACGGGGAGCTGTTTTTT. Residues: CASSLERNGELFF.

The rearrangement joins TRBV28 to TRBJ1-1, with D unresolved. The germline V gene encodes CDR1 MDHEN and CDR2 SYDVKM. The CDR3 consists of 15 residues. V lost 4 bases and J lost 0, with 12 bases in between. CDR3 loop: CASSSTGIMNTEAFF. The CDR3, as DNA: TGTGCCAGCAGTTCAACGGGTATTATGAACACTGAAGCTTTCTTT.

This chain uses TRBV2 with TRBJ2-2; a possible D gene is TRBD2 (6 bases). There are 14 residues in the CDR3. From germline, CDR1 is SNHLY and CDR2 FYNNEI. V was clipped by 7 bases and J by 2 bases, with 11 bases between them. The CDR3 reads CASTMGGNTGELFF. Here the CDR3 DNA reads TGTGCCAGCACGATGGGAGGAAACACCGGGGAGCTGTTTTTT.

V usage is TRBV2 and J usage is TRBJ2-5, with 9 bases that match TRBD1. The CDR3 has 15 amino acids. CDR1 and CDR2 (germline): SNHLY, FYNNEI. V dropped 4 bases and J dropped 5; count of bases not matched to a gene: 8. The CDR3 sequence: CASSVGQGIGETQYF. CDR3 DNA sequence: TGTGCCAGCAGTGTGGGACAGGGAATAGGGGAGACCCAGTACTTC.

This chain connects TRBV7-8 to TRBJ2-1; TRBD2 aligns across 11 bases. CDR3 length: 17 amino acids. Germline-derived CDR1 and CDR2 are SGHVS and FQNEAQ. Trimming took 4 bases from V and 15 from J; bases not matched to a gene: 20. The CDR3 DNA is TGTGCCAGCAGCTCAAGGCCCCCCGGGACTAGCGGCGGCGCCGGGTTCTTC. It codes for CASSSRPPGTSGGAGFF.

This clone showed up just once. This sample also contains other DNA sequences that code for the same CDR3. The V and J genes are TRBV12-3 or TRBV12-4 and TRBJ1-2; D ambiguous. Trimming removed 3 bases from V and 6 bases from J, with 11 bases in between. The CDR3 totals 13 residues. CDR3 region: CASSFEGLHGYTF. The CDR3 nucleotides are TGTGCCAGCAGTTTTGAAGGCTTGCATGGCTACACCTTC.

V usage is TRBV5-6 and J usage is TRBJ1-2, with 7 bases identical to TRBD1. J was trimmed by 3 bases and V by 4 bases; bases with no gene match: 12. CDR3 length: 16 amino acids. Germline V CDR1 and CDR2: SGHDT, YYEEEE. CDR3 bases: TGTGCCAGCAGCGGTGACAGGGACGTGCCTCACTATGGCTACACCTTC. Its protein is CASSGDRDVPHYGYTF. Filled out from reference TRBV5-6 and TRBJ1-2, the complete variable domain reads DAGVTQSPTHLIKTRGQQVTLRCSPKSGHDTVSWYQQALGQGPQFIFQYYEEEERQRGNFPDRFSGHQFPNYSSELNVNALLLGDSALYLCASSGDRDVPHYGYTFGSGTRLTVV.

The chain recombines TRBV5-4 with TRBJ2-1, with D unclear. This CDR3 is 14 amino acids long. Trimming left V 0 bases short and J 6 bases short, with 10 bases between. Germline CDR1 reads SGHNT; CDR2 reads YYREEE (reference sequence). The CDR3 protein is CASSLALFSNEQFF. DNA for the CDR3: TGTGCCAGCAGCTTGGCCCTTTTTAGCAATGAGCAGTTCTTC.

This clone has a single count. The chain recombines TRBV18 with TRBJ1-3, with D tentatively TRBD1 (5 bases). Germline CDR1 is KGHSH and CDR2 is LQKENI. CDR3 size: 15 residues. V was shortened by 0 bases and J by 2 bases, with 8 bases between the two germline ends. DNA for the CDR3: TGTGCCAGCTCACCACCCGGGGCCGCTGGAAACACCATATATTTT. Protein sequence: CASSPPGAAGNTIYF.

The rearrangement links TRBV27 to TRBJ2-7; weak D call: TRBD1 (6 bases). CDR1 and CDR2 from the germline V gene are MNHEY and SMNVEV (reference sequence). The V and J ends lost 2 bases and 0 bases respectively, with 8 bases between them. CDR3 size: 14 residues. CDR3 DNA: TGTGCCAGCAGTTTACGGGACAACTCCTACGAGCAGTACTTC. This translates into CASSLRDNSYEQYF.

The chain links TRBV10-1 to TRBJ2-1, with TRBD2 identical over 7 bases. The junction had 7 bases not matched to a gene; V was cut back by 4 bases and J by 10 bases. Looked up from germline, CDR1 is WNHNN and CDR2 is SYGVQD (reference sequence). This CDR3 contains 13 residues. CDR3 in amino acids: CASSGLAGGEQFF. The DNA of the CDR3 is TGCGCCAGCAGTGGTTTAGCGGGCGGGGAGCAGTTCTTC.

The chain carries TRBV6-5 and TRBJ2-7, with 8 nucleotides matching TRBD2. The CDR3 spans 14 residues. V lost 5 bases to trimming and J lost 3 bases; unmatched junction nucleotides: 6. Looked up from germline, CDR1 is MNHEY and CDR2 is SVGAGI. The CDR3 DNA is TGTGCCAGCAGTCTCGGACTAGCAGACTACGAGCAGTACTTC. It specifies CASSLGLADYEQYF.

This chain uses TRBV6-6 with TRBJ1-2; D is unclear. V lost 7 bases, J lost 6 bases, and 9 bases lay in between. CDR1 is MNHNY, CDR2 SVGAGI, per germline (reference sequence). This CDR3 contains 11 residues. The chain's CDR3 is CASTGGNGYTF. In nucleotides, the CDR3 is TGTGCCAGCACGGGAGGGAATGGCTACACCTTC.

The V and J genes are TRBV4-3 and TRBJ1-1; D is uncertain. Per germline, CDR1 LGHNA and CDR2 YSLEER. Trimming removed 3 bases from V and 7 bases from J, with 18 bases in between. This CDR3 is 15 amino acids long. In DNA form, the CDR3 reads TGCGCCAGCAGCCAGGGGTTGGCATCTGGCTTTGAAGCTTTCTTT. This codes for CASSQGLASGFEAFF.

This clone came up once. The chain uses TRBV5-5 and TRBJ2-3; 9 positions match TRBD2. The CDR3 extends over 16 amino acids. Trimming at V came to 1 base and at J to 2 bases, leaving 5 bases not matched to a gene. Germline loops: CDR1 SGHKS, CDR2 YYEKEE (reference sequence). The CDR3 DNA is TGTGCCAGCAGCTTGCTGCCTAGCGGGGTCACAGATACGCAGTATTTT. Translated, it gives CASSLLPSGVTDTQYF.

CDR3: CASSLRQPPSYEQYF. The CDR3 coding sequence is TGTGCCAGCAGCCTCCGACAGCCGCCATCCTACGAGCAGTACTTC. V and J are TRBV3-1 (or the pseudogene TRBV3-2) and TRBJ2-7; a weak D match, TRBD1 (5 bases). The germline gives CDR1 LGHDT, CDR2 YNNKEL (reference sequence). Deletions cut 4 bases from V and 1 base from J, with 14 bases between. The CDR3 sequence is 15 residues long.

The chain recombines TRBV29-1 with TRBJ1-1; possibly TRBD1 for D (6 bases). The germline V gene has CDR1 SQVTM and CDR2 ANQGSEA. The germline V and J ends were trimmed by 7 bases and 2 bases, with 20 bases remaining between them. CDR3 length equals 15 residues. CDR3 loop: CSADTARGTNTEAFF. CDR3 bases: TGCAGCGCCGATACCGCCAGGGGCACCAACACTGAAGCTTTCTTT.

The chain uses TRBV5-8 and TRBJ1-6; 7 bases are shared with TRBD1. The CDR3 extends over 16 amino acids. CDR1 is SGHTS, CDR2 YDEGEE, per germline. Losses at the gene ends were 3 bases for V and 6 bases for J; bases not matched to a gene: 9. CDR3 protein: CASSSIQGGINSPLHF. CDR3 bases: TGTGCCAGCAGCTCAATCCAGGGGGGCATTAATTCACCCCTCCACTTT.

The table lists this clone with a few counts. The chain employs TRBV4-2 and TRBJ2-1; D call uncertain. V lost 0 bases to trimming and J lost 7 bases, with 10 bases between them. The CDR3 has 14 amino acids. Germline loops: CDR1 LGHNA, CDR2 YNFKEQ. The CDR3 DNA reads TGTGCCAGCAGCCAAGAGTATGGAGCGAATGAGCAGTTCTTC. Translated: CASSQEYGANEQFF.

The chain combines TRBV7-7 with TRBJ2-1, with 12 bases lining up with TRBD2. This CDR3 comprises 15 residues. The V and J ends lost 1 base and 7 bases, in that order; junction bases with no gene match: 2. Germline-derived CDR1 and CDR2 are SSHAT and FNYEAQ (reference sequence). The CDR3 spells CASSLGGTSGNEQFF. DNA of the CDR3: TGTGCCAGCAGCTTAGGAGGGACTAGCGGGAATGAGCAGTTCTTC.

The chain is built from TRBV5-1 and TRBJ2-1; TRBD1 matches 7 bases. The CDR3 length is 13 residues. From germline, CDR1 is SGHRS and CDR2 YFSETQ. J gave up 10 bases and V 4 bases, and 8 bases lay outside the gene matches. The chain's CDR3 is CASSETGPREQFF. The DNA of the CDR3 is TGCGCCAGCAGCGAGACAGGGCCAAGGGAGCAGTTCTTC. Full variable domain (rest looked up from reference TRBV5-1 and TRBJ2-1): KAGVTQTPRYLIKTRGQQVTLSCSPISGHRSVSWYQQTPGQGLQFLFEYFSETQRNKGNFPGRFSGRQFSNSRSEMNVSTLELGDSALYLCASSETGPREQFFGPGTRLTVL.